Following are 27 T cell receptor beta chains from one sample sequenced in a study of OX40 agonist ivuxolimab in advanced cancers. Assay: immunoSEQ multiplex PCR; the TCRdb copy retains only in-frame clones and omits some. The repertoire holds 73,000 or so clones, with around nine tenths as singletons. Source: CD4+ or CD8+ T cells sorted from blood, taken in a trial of the OX40 agonist ivuxolimab. The receptors originated from an adult with an advanced solid tumor such as melanoma, head and neck, liver or kidney cancer.

The chain is built from TRBV10-3 and TRBJ2-2; 7 nucleotides align to TRBD2. The CDR3 extends over 15 amino acids. The trim removed 2 bases at V and 5 bases at J, leaving 5 bases unmatched. Germline CDR1 ENHRY, CDR2 SYGVKD. The chain's CDR3 is CAISEEAGFTGELFF. The CDR3 DNA reads as TGTGCCATCAGTGAGGAAGCGGGATTTACCGGGGAGCTGTTTTTT.

The chain links TRBV5-1 to TRBJ2-1, with 8 bases aligning to TRBD2. The CDR3 has 16 amino acids. CDR1 SGHRS and CDR2 YFSETQ come from the germline V gene. Losses at the gene ends were 0 bases for V and 7 bases for J; bases not matched to a gene: 9. CDR3 sequence (DNA): TGCGCCAGCAGCTTGGACGTAACGGGGGGGCCGAATGAGCAGTTCTTC. It yields the protein CASSLDVTGGPNEQFF.

The chain's CDR3 is CASSLRTGTDTQYF. The CDR3 coding sequence is TGTGCCAGTAGTCTCAGGACCGGTACAGATACGCAGTATTTT. The chain is built from TRBV19 and TRBJ2-3; the D is unclear. Trimming cost V 5 bases and J 3 bases, with 12 bases left between them. This CDR3 is built from 14 residues. Germline-derived CDR1 and CDR2 are LNHDA and SQIVND (reference sequence).

This chain joins TRBV7-2 and TRBJ1-1, with D possibly being TRBD1 (5 bases). CDR3 length: 15 amino acids. In germline, CDR1 is SGHTA, CDR2 FQGNSA. Trimming shortened V by 2 bases and J by 2 bases, and 12 bases separated the two germline ends. CDR3 in amino acids: CASSLSLTVNTEAFF. The DNA for the CDR3 is TGTGCCAGCAGCTTATCTCTGACAGTCAACACTGAAGCTTTCTTT.

This clone has only one observation. The chain is built from TRBV7-3 and TRBJ2-7; maybe TRBD2 (6 bases). This CDR3 is built from 15 residues. Trimming left V 2 bases short and J 1 base short, with 12 bases between. Germline V gene lookup returns CDR1 SGHTA and CDR2 FQGTGA. The CDR3 sequence: CASSLFPGVSYEQYF. The CDR3 bases are TGTGCCAGCAGCTTATTTCCGGGAGTGTCCTACGAGCAGTACTTC.

The genes are TRBV5-8 and TRBJ1-3; no firm D call. CDR3 length equals 15 residues. CDR1 SGHTS and CDR2 YDEGEE come from the germline V gene. V lost 4 bases, J lost 0 bases, and 11 bases lay in between. This CDR3 reads CASSLYITSGNTIYF. As DNA, the CDR3 is TGTGCCAGCAGCCTATACATCACCTCTGGAAACACCATATATTTT.

The rearrangement links TRBV27 to TRBJ1-3; D remains unclear. Germline V gene sequence: CDR1 MNHEY, CDR2 SMNVEV (reference sequence). CDR3 size: 13 residues. Trimming left V 8 bases short and J 0 bases short, with 8 bases between. The CDR3 loop is CASQRSSGNTIYF. The CDR3 DNA follows: TGTGCCAGCCAGAGGAGCTCTGGAAACACCATATATTTT.

The chain combines TRBV10-3 with TRBJ1-3; D is undetermined. This CDR3 contains 14 residues. V was shortened by 6 bases and J by 6 bases, with 15 bases between the two germline ends. The germline CDR1 and CDR2 sequences are ENHRY and SYGVKD. The CDR3 reads CAIRGDSGENTIYF. For the CDR3, the DNA is TGTGCCATCAGAGGAGACTCCGGGGAAAACACCATATATTTT.

This sequence joins TRBV14 and TRBJ2-3, with D perhaps matching TRBD1 (5 bases). Between the trimmed V and J ends, which lost 1 base and 0 bases, there was a span of 11 bases. CDR3 length equals 16 residues. Germline V gives CDR1 SGHDN, CDR2 FVKESK. The CDR3 DNA reads TGTGCCAGCAGCCAAGGGGGCTTCTATAGCACAGATACGCAGTATTTT. The encoded protein is CASSQGGFYSTDTQYF.

The CDR3 region has the DNA TGTGCCAGCAGCCGACAGGGGGGGGCCCTTAACACAGATACGCAGTATTTT. Amino acid sequence: CASSRQGGALNTDTQYF. This sequence joins TRBV4-2 and TRBJ2-3; 9 nucleotides align to TRBD1. Germline CDR1 reads LGHNA; CDR2 reads YNFKEQ. The J segment lost 2 bases and the V segment lost 4 bases, leaving 10 bases of the junction unmatched. CDR3 size: 17 residues.

This clone turned up a few times. The chain carries TRBV4-1 and TRBJ1-1, with TRBD1 matching 10 bases. The CDR3 sequence is 17 residues long. CDR1 MGHRA and CDR2 YSYEKL come from the germline V gene. The V and J ends lost 0 bases and 6 bases, in that order; junction bases with no gene match: 10. In DNA form, the CDR3 reads TGCGCCAGCAGCCAAGATCTTGACAGGGGGCAATCGGCTGAAGCTTTCTTT. Translation gives CASSQDLDRGQSAEAFF.

This chain uses TRBV7-2 with TRBJ1-5; D not resolved. Trimming removed 1 base at V and 4 bases at J, with 11 bases between. The CDR3 contains 15 residues. Germline values: CDR1 SGHTA, CDR2 FQGNSA. The CDR3: CASSLGGQPNQPQHF. CDR3 nucleotide sequence: TGTGCCAGCAGCTTAGGAGGGCAGCCGAATCAGCCCCAGCATTTT.

J is TRBJ2-7 and V is TRBV5-1, with a possible D match to TRBD2 (5 bases). Trimming left V 4 bases short and J 4 bases short, with 15 bases between. Germline V gene data show CDR1 as SGHRS and CDR2 as YFSETQ. The CDR3 is 14 residues long. CDR3: CASSPAGITYEQYF. The CDR3 nucleotides are TGCGCCAGCAGCCCCGCCGGGATTACATACGAGCAGTACTTC.

In nucleotides, the CDR3 is TGTGCCAGCAGTCCTAACTCTGGAAACACCATATATTTT. Protein sequence: CASSPNSGNTIYF. The chain combines TRBV6-6 with TRBJ1-3; D gene uncertain. There are 13 residues in the CDR3. V dropped 5 bases and J dropped 0 bases, with 5 bases sitting between them. Germline loops: CDR1 MNHNY, CDR2 SVGAGI (reference sequence).

The chain carries TRBV29-1 and TRBJ1-2, with a possible D match to TRBD1 (5 bases). V was pared by 2 bases and J by 8 bases, with 12 bases between. Germline CDR1 and CDR2: SQVTM and ANQGSEA. The CDR3 consists of 12 residues. The CDR3 protein is CSVERGGRGYTF. DNA for the CDR3: TGCAGCGTTGAAAGGGGCGGTCGAGGCTACACCTTC.

The genes are TRBV7-9 and TRBJ2-7, with D hard to call. V lost 6 bases, J lost 2 bases, and 5 bases lay in between. Germline V gene lookup returns CDR1 SEHNR and CDR2 FQNEAQ (reference sequence). The CDR3 contains 11 residues. DNA of the CDR3: TGTGCCAGCAGTGGTCCCTACGAGCAGTACTTC. Protein product: CASSGPYEQYF.

This chain uses TRBV30 with TRBJ1-3; D is unclear. Per germline, CDR1 GTSNPN and CDR2 SVGIG (reference sequence). The CDR3 extends over 15 amino acids. With 3 bases removed from V and 2 bases from J, the gap between germline ends came to 14 bases. Here the CDR3 DNA reads TGTGCCTGGAGACCCTCGGGGAGTCCTGGAAACACCATATATTTT. Its protein is CAWRPSGSPGNTIYF.

This clone was observed once. V and J are TRBV6-5 and TRBJ2-7; the match to TRBD1 covers 9 bases. This CDR3 region has 15 residues. The junction had 3 bases not matched to a gene; V was cut back by 2 bases and J by 1 base. Germline loops: CDR1 MNHEY, CDR2 SVGAGI. The CDR3 loop reads CASSYGGTGSYEQYF. CDR3 coding DNA: TGTGCCAGCAGTTACGGCGGGACAGGGTCCTACGAGCAGTACTTC.

The chain has TRBV6-5 and TRBJ2-7; TRBD1 aligns across 7 bases. This CDR3 region has 14 residues. Germline-derived CDR1 and CDR2 are MNHEY and SVGAGI. V shed 4 bases and J 1 base; nucleotides not matched to a gene: 4. CDR3 DNA: TGTGCCAGCAGTTTATCGACAGGGTCCTACGAGCAGTACTTC. Protein: CASSLSTGSYEQYF.

The DNA of the CDR3 is TGTGCCAGCAGCAAACGTGGTTCCTACGAGCAGTACTTC. It translates to CASSKRGSYEQYF. This chain connects TRBV21-1 to TRBJ2-7. TRBV21-1 is designated a pseudogene. The CDR3 totals 13 residues.

The chain recombines TRBV7-2 with TRBJ2-5; no firm D call. The CDR3 totals 13 residues. The V gene lost 4 bases and the J gene lost 4 bases, with 10 bases spanning the gap. The germline V gene encodes CDR1 SGHTA and CDR2 FQGNSA. CDR3: CASSSRVVETQYF. The CDR3 nucleotides read TGTGCCAGCAGCTCTAGGGTTGTAGAGACCCAGTACTTC. The full variable domain, completed using reference TRBV7-2 and TRBJ2-5, is GAGVSQSPSNKVTEKGKDVELRCDPISGHTALYWYRQSLGQGLEFLIYFQGNSAPDKSGLPSDRFSAERTGGSVSTLTIQRTQQEDSAVYLCASSSRVVETQYFGPGTRLLVL.

This rearrangement joins TRBV5-4 to TRBJ2-2, with D possibly matching TRBD2 (5 bases). Germline V lookup: CDR1 SGHNT, CDR2 YYREEE (reference sequence). CDR3 length equals 13 residues. V lost 9 bases to trimming and J lost 5 bases, with 14 bases between them. CDR3 protein: CATRVPGTGELFF. In DNA form, the CDR3 reads TGTGCCACCCGGGTCCCGGGGACCGGGGAGCTGTTTTTT.

V gene TRBV19 combines with J gene TRBJ2-6, with a possible D match to TRBD2 (5 bases). V was clipped by 3 bases and J by 0 bases, with 15 bases between them. There are 18 residues in the CDR3. CDR1 and CDR2 from the germline V gene are LNHDA and SQIVND (reference sequence). The CDR3 DNA is TGTGCCAGTAGTATTCTAACTTTTAGCGACTCTGGGGCCAACGTCCTGACTTTC. Residues: CASSILTFSDSGANVLTF. Full variable domain (outside the CDR3, taken from reference TRBV19 and TRBJ2-6): DGGITQSPKYLFRKEGQNVTLSCEQNLNHDAMYWYRQDPGQGLRLIYYSQIVNDFQKGDIAEGYSVSREKKESFPLTVTSAQKNPTAFYLCASSILTFSDSGANVLTFGAGSRLTVL.

The genes are TRBV19 and TRBJ1-2; D perhaps matches TRBD1 (6 bases). Per the germline V gene, CDR1 is LNHDA and CDR2 is SQIVND (reference sequence). This CDR3 contains 15 residues. Trimming removed 5 bases from V and 2 bases from J, with 15 bases in between. For the CDR3, the DNA is TGTGCCAGTAGTGACAGGAGGGGTGCGAACTATGGCTACACCTTC. The encoded protein is CASSDRRGANYGYTF.

The chain employs TRBV6-5 and TRBJ1-1, with 7 bases lining up with TRBD1. This CDR3 comprises 15 residues. J lost 6 bases, V lost 5 bases, and 12 bases had no gene match. Germline V gene lookup returns CDR1 MNHEY and CDR2 SVGAGI. The CDR3 region is CASSTPGQSMAEAFF. Here the CDR3 DNA reads TGTGCCAGCAGTACGCCGGGACAGTCGATGGCTGAAGCTTTCTTT.

The genes are TRBV28 and TRBJ1-4, with 10 bases fitting TRBD1. V was clipped by 5 bases and J by 4 bases; unmatched bases: 4. The CDR3 has 15 amino acids. The germline V gene has CDR1 MDHEN and CDR2 SYDVKM. DNA of the CDR3: TGTGCCAGCAGTCCGCGGACAGGGGGTAATGAAAAACTGTTTTTT. Its protein product is CASSPRTGGNEKLFF.

The chain joins TRBV15 to TRBJ1-4; D is ambiguous. V gave up 5 bases and J gave up 8 bases, with 12 bases separating them. The V gene's germline CDR1 is LNHNV and CDR2 YYDKDF (reference sequence). The CDR3 loop spans 13 amino acids. The CDR3 is CATSGRSIEKLFF. Written as DNA, the CDR3 is TGTGCCACCAGCGGCCGGTCCATCGAAAAACTGTTTTTT. Filled out from reference TRBV15 and TRBJ1-4, the complete variable domain reads DAMVIQNPRYQVTQFGKPVTLSCSQTLNHNVMYWYQQKSSQAPKLLFHYYDKDFNNEADTPDNFQSRRPNTSFCFLDIRSPGLGDTAMYLCATSGRSIEKLFFGSGTQLSVL.